One sample yielded the 13 T cell receptor beta chains listed below, sequenced in a study of T cells after yellow fever vaccination. TCRdb reanalysed the 5' RACE reads using MiXCR and keeps one entry per CDR3 protein. Of roughly 310,000 distinct CDR3 sequences detected, around 3.6% appear once; the ten largest clones hold around 22%. The source was PBMCs, collected on the day of the yellow fever booster vaccination. Every receptor here comes from a man aged 18 to 30 who received the YFV17D yellow fever vaccine.

The rearrangement links TRBV5-4 to TRBJ1-2, with D possibly TRBD1 on 5 matching bases. The germline V gene has CDR1 SGHNT and CDR2 YYREEE (reference sequence). V was trimmed by 3 bases and J by 4 bases, leaving 19 bases between them. The CDR3 is 16 residues long. CDR3 residues: CASSSPQTGPFYGYTF. CDR3 bases: TGTGCCAGCAGCTCCCCCCAGACGGGGCCGTTCTATGGCTACACCTTC.

This clonotype appeared many times. This chain connects TRBV5-1 to TRBJ2-7, with D maybe TRBD1 (5 bases). V was clipped by 2 bases and J by 3 bases, with 18 bases between them. The CDR3 length is 16 residues. CDR1 is SGHRS, CDR2 YFSETQ, per germline. The CDR3 nucleotides read TGCGCCAGCAGCTTAACCGCAGGGATGGGGAACTACGAGCAGTACTTC. Amino acid sequence: CASSLTAGMGNYEQYF.

This clonotype was found many times. This sequence joins TRBV7-7 and TRBJ2-2; D is possibly TRBD1 (5 bases). Trimming took off 1 base at V and 4 bases at J, with 7 bases between the two ends. Germline lookup yields CDR1 SSHAT and CDR2 FNYEAQ (reference sequence). CDR3 length: 14 residues. The CDR3 DNA follows: TGTGCCAGCAGCTTAGGACAGTTCACCGGGGAGCTGTTTTTT. This sequence encodes CASSLGQFTGELFF.

This clonotype was seen repeatedly, ten times or more. This chain uses TRBV4-1 with TRBJ2-4; tentatively, D is TRBD1 (6 bases). The germline CDR1 and CDR2 sequences are MGHRA and YSYEKL. The ends were cut back, 3 bases at V and 10 bases at J, with 10 bases in the middle. The CDR3 length is 12 residues. CDR3 in amino acids: CASSQPQGIQYF. CDR3 nucleotide sequence: TGCGCCAGCAGCCAGCCACAGGGAATTCAGTACTTC.

This clonotype was detected many times. The rearrangement uses TRBV10-3 and TRBJ2-2; 8 bases map to TRBD1. V shed 7 bases and J 1 base; nucleotides not matched to a gene: 5. This CDR3 is 15 amino acids long. Per germline, CDR1 ENHRY and CDR2 SYGVKD. CDR3 protein: CAITATGENTGELFF. CDR3 bases: TGTGCCATCACCGCGACAGGGGAGAACACCGGGGAGCTGTTTTTT.

The V and J genes are TRBV7-3 and TRBJ1-1, with D tentatively TRBD1 (6 bases). Germline values: CDR1 SGHTA, CDR2 FQGTGA. The CDR3 is made up of 14 amino acids. The V and J ends lost 5 bases and 6 bases respectively, with 16 bases between them. Here the CDR3 DNA reads TGTGCCAGCAGCCTCACCCCGGACAGTCCTGAAGCTTTCTTT. Its translation: CASSLTPDSPEAFF. The full variable domain, completed using reference TRBV7-3 and TRBJ1-1, is GAGVSQTPSNKVTEKGKYVELRCDPISGHTALYWYRQSLGQGPEFLIYFQGTGAADDSGLPNDRFFAVRPEGSVSTLKIQRTERGDSAVYLCASSLTPDSPEAFFGQGTRLTVV.

This clonotype was seen at least ten times. The V call is TRBV6-1, the J call TRBJ2-7, with 8 nucleotides matching TRBD1. The CDR3 spans 15 residues. The germline V gene encodes CDR1 MNHNS and CDR2 SASEGT. V was clipped by 4 bases and J by 3 bases; unmatched bases: 8. The DNA of the CDR3 is TGTGCCAGCAGTGGTAACAGGGGGACCGTCTACGAGCAGTACTTC. The encoded protein is CASSGNRGTVYEQYF.

This chain joins TRBV20-1 and TRBJ1-2; D uncertain. This CDR3 comprises 11 residues. Germline CDR1 is DFQATT and CDR2 is SNEGSKA (reference sequence). Trimming took off 7 bases at V and 6 bases at J, with 12 bases between the two ends. The CDR3 region is CSVPERDGYTF. The CDR3 nucleotides read TGCAGTGTACCAGAACGGGATGGCTACACCTTC.

Ten or more counts support this clonotype. V usage is TRBV25-1 and J usage is TRBJ2-3; 8 bases fit TRBD1. V trimming: 5 bases; J trimming: 2 bases; junction bases outside the gene matches: 6. The germline gives CDR1 MGHDK, CDR2 SYGVNS. The CDR3 runs to 15 residues. CDR3 in amino acids: CASSSGQGTTDTQYF. CDR3 coding DNA: TGTGCCAGCAGTTCTGGACAGGGAACCACAGATACGCAGTATTTT.

To note about this clonotype: A single base separates this from a much larger clone, so it may be a read error. The chain recombines TRBV7-2 with TRBJ2-7; D unresolved. Germline V gene data show CDR1 as SGHTA and CDR2 as FQGNSA. The CDR3 contains 16 residues. With 8 bases removed from V and 1 base from J, the gap between germline ends came to 21 bases. CDR3 protein: CASGLSRVYYSYEQYF. CDR3 nucleotide sequence: TGTGCCAGCGGCCTAAGCCGGGTGTACTATTCCTACGAGCAGTACTTC.

V and J are TRBV5-1 and TRBJ2-1; no definite D call. CDR3 length equals 11 residues. Between the trimmed V and J ends, which lost 5 bases and 8 bases, there was a span of 8 bases. Germline V gene sequence: CDR1 SGHRS, CDR2 YFSETQ. CDR3 in amino acids: CASSRVDEQFF. The DNA for the CDR3 is TGCGCCAGCAGTAGGGTGGATGAGCAGTTCTTC.

There are a few counts of this clonotype. The chain couples TRBV7-9 to TRBJ1-2; D is unclear. V was clipped by 7 bases and J by 8 bases, with 20 bases between them. This CDR3 contains 14 residues. Germline V gene sequence: CDR1 SEHNR, CDR2 FQNEAQ (reference sequence). The CDR3 is CASITPGVKRGYTF. The CDR3, as DNA: TGTGCCAGCATCACTCCGGGAGTTAAACGGGGCTACACCTTC.

This clonotype was picked up many times. This chain uses TRBV5-1 with TRBJ1-4, with 7 bases identical to TRBD1. CDR3 size: 14 residues. J lost 8 bases, V lost 4 bases, and 8 bases had no gene match. Germline-derived CDR1 and CDR2 are SGHRS and YFSETQ. CDR3 sequence: CASSPQGIGEKLFF. The CDR3 region has the DNA TGCGCCAGCAGCCCACAGGGGATAGGCGAAAAACTGTTTTTT.